This TCR beta chain was documented in a study of CD8 T cell repertoires and HIV-1 epitope variants. Study summary: Autologous T cell-negative cells served as antigen-presenting cells in equal numbers. The baseline condition was 1M T cells left uncultured.

Sequenced by immunoSEQ multiplex PCR; TCRdb stores in-frame clones only, minus some. The table records a few thousand clones, around two thirds of them present only once. This CDR3 spans 16 amino acids. V shed 5 bases and J shed 0 bases, with 13 bases lying between them. Germline V gene lookup returns CDR1 SGHAT and CDR2 FQNNGV. This clone was counted a few times. The antigen is not known. The receptor was isolated from a male donor with HIV. The sequencing input was cultured CD8+ T cells derived from PBMCs. V and J are TRBV11-2 and TRBJ2-2, with D tentatively TRBD1 (6 bases). CDR3 DNA: TGTGCCAGCAGCGCGAACAGGGCATCGAACACCGGGGAGCTGTTTTTT. Translated, it gives CASSANRASNTGELFF.